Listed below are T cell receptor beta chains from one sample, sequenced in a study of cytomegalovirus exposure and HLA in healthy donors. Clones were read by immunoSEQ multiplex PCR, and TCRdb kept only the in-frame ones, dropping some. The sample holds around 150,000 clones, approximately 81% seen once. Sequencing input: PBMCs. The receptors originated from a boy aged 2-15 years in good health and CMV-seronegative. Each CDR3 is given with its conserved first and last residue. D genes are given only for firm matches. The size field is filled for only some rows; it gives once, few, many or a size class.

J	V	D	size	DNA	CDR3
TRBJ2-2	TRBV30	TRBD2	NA	TGTGCCTGGGAAGCCCTTAGCGGGACCGACCCCGGGGAGCTGTTTTTT	CAWEALSGTDPGELFF
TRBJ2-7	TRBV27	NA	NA	TGTGCCAGCTGGAGCTACGAGCAGTACTTC	CASWSYEQYF
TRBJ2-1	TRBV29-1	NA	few	TGCAGCGTAGAAGTGAGCTCCTACAATGAGCAGTTCTTC	CSVEVSSYNEQFF
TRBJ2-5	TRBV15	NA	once	TGTGCCACCAGCCCCAGGGTTCAAGAGACCCAGTACTTC	CATSPRVQETQYF
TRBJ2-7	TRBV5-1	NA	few	TGCGCTTTTTTCAAGCAGAAGGCGGCATACGAGCAGTACTTC	CAFFKQKAAYEQYF
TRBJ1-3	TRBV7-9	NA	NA	TGTGCCAGCACCCATTACAGGTCCGGAAACACCATATATTTT	CASTHYRSGNTIYF
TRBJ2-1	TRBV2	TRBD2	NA	TGTGCCAGCAGTGAGGGACTAGCGGGGGGAAGCTCCTACAATGAGCAGTTCTTC	CASSEGLAGGSSYNEQFF
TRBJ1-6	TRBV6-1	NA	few	TGTGCCAGCAGTGAAAGTCCCACCTCTAGTTCACCCCTCCACTTT	CASSESPTSSSPLHF
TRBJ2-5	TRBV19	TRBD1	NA	TGTGCCAGTAAGACAGGGGAGACCCAGTACTTC	CASKTGETQYF
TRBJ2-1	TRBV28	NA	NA	TGTGCCAGCAGATCGACTAGCTCCTACAATGAGCAGTTCTTC	CASRSTSSYNEQFF
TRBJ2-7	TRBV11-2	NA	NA	TGTGCCAGCAGCGGCGTGCGGGGCAGATCTAAAGAGAAGCAGTACTTC	CASSGVRGRSKEKQYF
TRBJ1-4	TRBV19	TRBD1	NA	TGTGCCAGTAGTACCCGAGACAGGGGGCGCGGGACTAATGAAAAACTGTTTTTT	CASSTRDRGRGTNEKLFF
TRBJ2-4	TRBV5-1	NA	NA	TGCGCCAGCAGCTTCTCCCGGGGATCAAACATTCAGTACTTC	CASSFSRGSNIQYF
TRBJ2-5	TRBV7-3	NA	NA	TGTGCCAGCAGCTTAACGACAGCCGAGACCCAGTACTTC	CASSLTTAETQYF
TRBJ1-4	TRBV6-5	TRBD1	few	TGTGCCAGCAGTTACCACCGGGACAGGTTTGAAAAACTGTTTTTT	CASSYHRDRFEKLFF
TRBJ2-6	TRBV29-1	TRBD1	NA	TGCAGCGTAGGGGACAGGGGCCCTCCGAACTCTGGGGCCAACGTCCTGACTTTC	CSVGDRGPPNSGANVLTF
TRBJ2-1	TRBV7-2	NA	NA	TGTGCCAGCAGCTTTTCGAATGAGCAGTTCTTC	CASSFSNEQFF
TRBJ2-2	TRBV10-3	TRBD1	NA	TGTGCCATCGGTGGACAGGGTTCGGCCACCGGGGAGCTGTTTTTT	CAIGGQGSATGELFF
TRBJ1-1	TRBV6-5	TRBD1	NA	TGTGCCAGCAGTTACTCTTTCGCGACAGGGGAAGCTTTCTTT	CASSYSFATGEAFF
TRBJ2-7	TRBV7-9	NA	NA	TGTGCCAGCAGCTTATCATCCGGACTCTACGAGCAGTACTTC	CASSLSSGLYEQYF
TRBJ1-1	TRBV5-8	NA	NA	TGTGCCAGCACCATTCAGGGTGGGAACACTGAAGCTTTCTTT	CASTIQGGNTEAFF
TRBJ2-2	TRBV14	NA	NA	TGTGCCACCCTAGCCAAGGTGGAGAACACCGGGGAGCTGTTTTTT	CATLAKVENTGELFF
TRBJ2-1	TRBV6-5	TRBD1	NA	TGTGCCAGCAAAACCCGGGACAGCTACAATGAGCAGTTCTTC	CASKTRDSYNEQFF
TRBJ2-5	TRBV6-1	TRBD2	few	TGTGCCAGCAACCAGCTAGCGGGGGGCGAAGAGACCCAGTACTTC	CASNQLAGGEETQYF
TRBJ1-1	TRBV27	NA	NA	TGTGCCAGCAGTTTCCCCGACCGATCGTCACTAATACCAAACACTGAAGCTTTCTTT	CASSFPDRSSLIPNTEAFF
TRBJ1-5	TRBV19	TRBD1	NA	TGTGCCAGCGGGGACAGGGGTGAGATTCAGCCCCAGCATTTT	CASGDRGEIQPQHF
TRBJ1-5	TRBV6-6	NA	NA	TGTGCCAGCAGAGGGGTCGGTAATCAGCCCCAGCATTTT	CASRGVGNQPQHF
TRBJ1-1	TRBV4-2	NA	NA	TGTGCCAGCAGCCAAGATCGGCGGGGCACTGAAGCTTTCTTT	CASSQDRRGTEAFF
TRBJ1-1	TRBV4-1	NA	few	TGCGCCAGCAGTCGGTGGGAGATGAACACTGAAGCTTTCTTT	CASSRWEMNTEAFF
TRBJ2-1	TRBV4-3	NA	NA	TGCGCCAGCAGCCGTTCTGAGTTCTACAATGAGCAGTTCTTC	CASSRSEFYNEQFF
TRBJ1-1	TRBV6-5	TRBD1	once	TGTGCCAGCAGCCAGGGACAGTTGAACACTGAAGCTTTCTTT	CASSQGQLNTEAFF
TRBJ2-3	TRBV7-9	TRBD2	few	TGTGCCAGCAGCTTAGGGTATCGGCGGGAGGATACGCAGTATTTT	CASSLGYRREDTQYF
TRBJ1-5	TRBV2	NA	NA	TGTGCCAGCAGTGTAAGGCAGGGGAATCAGCCCCAGCATTTT	CASSVRQGNQPQHF
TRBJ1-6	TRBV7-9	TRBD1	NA	TGTGCCAGCAGCTTGTCACAGGGGGCTCTAAGTAATTCACCCCTCCACTTT	CASSLSQGALSNSPLHF
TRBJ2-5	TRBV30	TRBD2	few	TGTGCCTGGAGTCCGGGACTAGTGACGGAGACCCAGTACTTC	CAWSPGLVTETQYF
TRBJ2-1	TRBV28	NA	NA	TGTGCCAGCAGTCCCCCCCCGAGGGTAGACAATGAGCAGTTCTTC	CASSPPPRVDNEQFF
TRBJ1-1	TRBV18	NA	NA	TGTGCCAGCTCACCGGGGAGGGCAAACACTGAAGCTTTCTTT	CASSPGRANTEAFF
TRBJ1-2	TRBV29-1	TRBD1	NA	TGCAGCGTGGGACGGACAGGGGAAAGAAGTGGCTACACCTTC	CSVGRTGERSGYTF
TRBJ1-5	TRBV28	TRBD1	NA	TGTGCCAGCAGTCTAAGGGGACAGCTTAGCCTTAGCAATCAGCCCCAGCATTTT	CASSLRGQLSLSNQPQHF
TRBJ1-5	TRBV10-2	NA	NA	TGCGCCACCTCAGGGGCAGGGGATCAGCCCCAGCATTTT	CATSGAGDQPQHF
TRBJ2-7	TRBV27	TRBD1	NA	TGTGCCAGCAGTTTATTATCCCTGGACAGGGGAAGGGCCTACGAGCAGTACTTC	CASSLLSLDRGRAYEQYF
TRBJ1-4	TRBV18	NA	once	TGTGCCAGCTCACCCCTGGCGGGTAGTAATGAAAAACTGTTTTTT	CASSPLAGSNEKLFF
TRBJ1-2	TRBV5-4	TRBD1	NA	TGTGCCAGCAGCTTGGGGAGAGACAGGGTGTCTCGGGGCTACACCTTC	CASSLGRDRVSRGYTF
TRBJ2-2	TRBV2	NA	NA	TGTGCCAGCAGTGGGGGGGCCGGGGAGCTGTTTTTT	CASSGGAGELFF
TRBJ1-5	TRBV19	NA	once	TGTGCCAGTTGTTTACAGGGCATAGGCGATCAGCCCCAGCATTTT	CASCLQGIGDQPQHF
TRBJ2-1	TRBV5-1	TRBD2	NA	TGCGCCAGCAGCTTGGTCGTATCTAGCGGGAGGCCTAGGGATGAGCAGTTCTTC	CASSLVVSSGRPRDEQFF
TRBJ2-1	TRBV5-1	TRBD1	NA	TGCGCCAGCCATAATGGGACAGCTCTTTACAATGAGCAGTTCTTC	CASHNGTALYNEQFF